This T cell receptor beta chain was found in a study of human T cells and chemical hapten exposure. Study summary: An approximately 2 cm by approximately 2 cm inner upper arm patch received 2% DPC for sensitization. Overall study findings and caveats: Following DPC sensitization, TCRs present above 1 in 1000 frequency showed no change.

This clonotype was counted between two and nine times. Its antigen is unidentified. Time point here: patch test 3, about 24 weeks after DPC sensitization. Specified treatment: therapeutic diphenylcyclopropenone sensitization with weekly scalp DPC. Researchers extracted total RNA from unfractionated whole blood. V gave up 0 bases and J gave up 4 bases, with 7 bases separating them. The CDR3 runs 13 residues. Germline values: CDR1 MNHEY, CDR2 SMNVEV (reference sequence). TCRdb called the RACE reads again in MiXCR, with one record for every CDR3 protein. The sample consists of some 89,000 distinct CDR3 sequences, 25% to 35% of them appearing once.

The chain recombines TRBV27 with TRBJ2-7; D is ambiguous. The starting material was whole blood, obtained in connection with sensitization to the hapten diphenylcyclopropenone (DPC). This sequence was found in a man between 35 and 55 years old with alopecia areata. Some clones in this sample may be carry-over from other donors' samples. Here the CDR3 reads CASSLSFGYEQYF. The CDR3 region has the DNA TGTGCCAGCAGTTTATCGTTCGGGTACGAGCAGTACTTC.